Listed below are T cell receptor beta chains from one sample, sequenced in a study of control samples from healthy donors and cancer patients. TCRdb's table, derived via immunoSEQ multiplex PCR, lists solely in-frame clones and lacks some. This sample has about 160,000 clones, with around 96% found just once. Sequences were obtained from blood. The receptors here all came from a woman aged 25 to 39 in good health. Each CDR3 is given with its conserved first and last residue. The order of the fields is D gene, J gene, V gene, clone size, CDR3 DNA, CDR3 protein. D genes are given only for firm matches. The listing skips clone size in some rows; elsewhere it reads once, few, many or a size class.

>NA|TRBJ1-2|TRBV6-1|NA
TGTGCCAGCAGTGAAGGGATTTTCGGACGGAACTATGGCTACACCTTC
CASSEGIFGRNYGYTF
>NA|TRBJ2-1|TRBV24-1|NA
TGTGCCACCAGTCAGAGGATGTACAATGAGCAGTTCTTC
CATSQRMYNEQFF
>NA|TRBJ1-5|TRBV30|NA
TGTGCCTTAAGTTCCCGAGGGCTGAGTCAGCCCCAGCATTTT
CALSSRGLSQPQHF
>TRBD1|TRBJ2-3|TRBV5-1|NA
TGCGCCAGCAGCCCGGGACAGTTCACAGATACGCAGTATTTT
CASSPGQFTDTQYF
>TRBD2|TRBJ2-3|TRBV27|NA
TGTGCCAGCAGTTTCTCCGGACTAGCGGGGGTAAGCACAGATACGCAGTATTTT
CASSFSGLAGVSTDTQYF
>NA|TRBJ1-2|TRBV24-1|NA
TGTGCCACCAGTGATTTGTTGGGCGGCTACACCTTC
CATSDLLGGYTF
>NA|TRBJ2-1|TRBV5-6|NA
TGTGCCAGCAGCTTGGGGGGTGCAGGCTCCATAAACAATGAGCAGTTCTTC
CASSLGGAGSINNEQFF
>TRBD1|TRBJ2-4|TRBV18|NA
TGTGCCAGCTCACCGCCGGGGACAGGGACGTTCAAAAACATTCAGTACTTC
CASSPPGTGTFKNIQYF
>NA|TRBJ2-1|TRBV20-1|NA
TGCAGTGCTAGTCGAGAGATTAAGGATGAGCAGTTCTTC
CSASREIKDEQFF
>NA|TRBJ1-6|TRBV9|NA
TGTGCCAGCAGCGTAGGGCCGGGACGGGATAATTCACCCCTCCACTTT
CASSVGPGRDNSPLHF
>TRBD1|TRBJ1-2|TRBV7-9|NA
TGTGCCAGCAGCTTGAACCTAAGCCGGGACAGGGGGTTCTATGGCTACACCTTC
CASSLNLSRDRGFYGYTF
>NA|TRBJ1-2|TRBV13|NA
TGTGCCAGCAGCTTAAGCGACAGGCTTGGTGGCTACACCTTC
CASSLSDRLGGYTF
>NA|TRBJ1-4|TRBV7-8|once
TGTGCCAGCAGCTTAGACCCTTTCCTATCAACTAATGAAAAACTGTTTTTT
CASSLDPFLSTNEKLFF
>NA|TRBJ2-7|TRBV30|NA
TGTGCCTGGAGTCAAGGGTACGAGCAGTACTTC
CAWSQGYEQYF
>NA|TRBJ1-1|TRBV15|NA
TGTGCCACCAGCAGAAGGGGAGGAAAAAGGAACACTGAAGCTTTCTTT
CATSRRGGKRNTEAFF
>NA|TRBJ2-7|TRBV19|NA
TGTGCCAGTAGTATATTAGGACATAACTCCTACGAGCAGTACTTC
CASSILGHNSYEQYF
>NA|TRBJ2-7|TRBV7-2|NA
TGTGCCAGCAGCTTAGCGAACAACTACGAGCAGTACTTC
CASSLANNYEQYF
>TRBD1|TRBJ1-2|TRBV5-6|NA
TGTGCCAGCAGCCAAGGGACAGGGGGCTTTCTAGGCTACACCTTC
CASSQGTGGFLGYTF